Listed here are 31 T cell receptor beta chains from one sample, sequenced in a study of beta chain features in type 1 diabetes. The antigens these receptors bind are not known. The whole isolated RNA underwent reverse transcription, so sequencing captured expressed TCRB transcripts. Produced via immunoSEQ multiplex PCR; TCRdb's table is partial and in-frame only. This table holds 600,000 or so clones, roughly an eighth found once. The study, taken as a whole, reports: Shortening of TCRB CDR3s, moderate but significant, appeared in all four CD4+ subsets of Type 1 diabetes patients.

The sequenced material came from naive CD4+ T cells from blood. The source is a man aged 18 to 30 with type 1 diabetes.

This clone was found a few times. This chain uses TRBV5-4 with TRBJ2-5, with 7 nucleotides matching TRBD1. CDR1 SGHNT and CDR2 YYREEE come from the germline V gene (reference sequence). The CDR3 is made up of 14 amino acids. Trimming at V came to 0 bases and at J to 5 bases, leaving 4 bases not matched to a gene. CDR3 loop: CASSLVGTAETQYF. CDR3 nucleotide sequence: TGTGCCAGCAGCTTGGTGGGGACAGCTGAGACCCAGTACTTC.

The V gene is TRBV21-1, the J gene TRBJ2-5; the D segment call TRBD1 is taken from the table without a DNA check. TRBV21-1 is a documented pseudogene. The length of the CDR3 is 14 residues. CDR3 region: CASSKNDREETQYF. For the CDR3, the DNA is TGTGCCAGCAGCAAAAACGACAGGGAGGAGACCCAGTACTTC.

The table lists this clone with a few counts. The chain carries TRBV5-1 and TRBJ2-1, with 9 bases fitting TRBD1. V was pared by 3 bases and J by 5 bases, with 6 bases of the junction left unmatched. Germline values: CDR1 SGHRS, CDR2 YFSETQ. This CDR3 is built from 15 residues. The DNA of the CDR3 is TGCGCCAGCAGCTGGAGGGACAGGGATCACAATGAGCAGTTCTTC. Translating gives CASSWRDRDHNEQFF.

The genes are TRBV10-3 and TRBJ2-7, with TRBD2 as a possible D gene (6 bases). Trimming stripped 0 bases from V and 12 bases from J, with 15 bases between. This CDR3 contains 13 residues. Germline lookup yields CDR1 ENHRY and CDR2 SYGVKD. The CDR3 nucleotides read TGTGCCATCAGTGAGTCGAATTCGGAGGGGTTGTACTTC. Its protein is CAISESNSEGLYF.

This clone was recorded a few times. V and J are TRBV4-1 and TRBJ2-7; the D gene is possibly TRBD2 (5 bases). Trimming pared 3 bases from V and 1 base from J, leaving 19 bases between. The CDR3 spans 17 residues. CDR1 is MGHRA, CDR2 YSYEKL, per germline. CDR3 amino acids: CASSQGVSVGLSYEQYF. The CDR3 bases are TGCGCCAGCAGCCAGGGAGTCAGTGTCGGGCTTTCCTACGAGCAGTACTTC.

This clone was detected a few times. Other DNA sequences in the sample encode the same CDR3. The rearrangement links TRBV7-2 to TRBJ1-2; maybe TRBD1 (6 bases). The germline V gene has CDR1 SGHTA and CDR2 FQGNSA. V was trimmed by 1 base and J by 3 bases, leaving 9 bases between them. This CDR3 has 14 amino acids. CDR3 DNA sequence: TGTGCCAGCAGCTTAGGCCAGGGGCACTATGGCTACACCTTC. Translated, it gives CASSLGQGHYGYTF.

The chain uses TRBV7-9 and TRBJ2-3; D perhaps matches TRBD1 (5 bases). V lost 4 bases and J lost 5, with 13 bases in between. Germline loops: CDR1 SEHNR, CDR2 FQNEAQ (reference sequence). This CDR3 has 14 amino acids. The CDR3 is CASSYRDTGDTQYF. As DNA, the CDR3 is TGTGCCAGCAGCTACCGCGACACAGGAGATACGCAGTATTTT. Combining the CDR3 with reference TRBV7-9 and TRBJ2-3 gives the whole variable domain DTGVSQNPRHKITKRGQNVTFRCDPISEHNRLYWYRQTLGQGPEFLTYFQNEAQLEKSRLLSDRFSAERPKGSFSTLEIQRTEQGDSAMYLCASSYRDTGDTQYFGPGTRLTVL.

This clone was seen a handful of times. This sequence joins TRBV21-1 and TRBJ2-1; TRBD1 is taken as the D call from the table, unchecked against the DNA. TRBV21-1 is reported as a pseudogene. This CDR3 has 19 residues. The CDR3 protein is CASRTFRDRGPFTYNEQFF. CDR3 nucleotides: TGTGCCAGCAGGACCTTCCGGGACAGGGGGCCGTTTACCTACAATGAGCAGTTCTTC.

This clone has just a few counts. This chain joins TRBV4-1 and TRBJ1-2; D not resolved. CDR1 is MGHRA and CDR2 is YSYEKL in the germline V gene. CDR3 length: 11 residues. Trimming removed 1 base at V and 6 bases at J, with 3 bases between. The CDR3 here is CASSQVDGYTF. In DNA form, the CDR3 reads TGCGCCAGCAGCCAAGTAGATGGCTACACCTTC.

This clone was recorded a few times. V is TRBV11-2 and J is TRBJ2-1, with 12 bases that match TRBD2. The CDR3 spans 15 residues. With V trimmed by 4 bases and J by 15 bases, 13 bases remained unmatched. The germline V gene encodes CDR1 SGHAT and CDR2 FQNNGV. CDR3 sequence reads: CASSSLGLAGGRWFF. CDR3 bases: TGTGCCAGCAGCTCCCTCGGTCTAGCGGGAGGGCGGTGGTTCTTC.

J is TRBJ2-5 and V is TRBV11-2; 10 nucleotides match TRBD2. CDR1 is SGHAT and CDR2 is FQNNGV in the germline V gene. This CDR3 region has 15 residues. V dropped 8 bases and J dropped 2; count of bases not matched to a gene: 8. The chain's CDR3 is CASRPSGGAQETQYF. Written as DNA, the CDR3 is TGTGCCAGCCGGCCGAGCGGGGGGGCTCAAGAGACCCAGTACTTC.

The table lists this clone with a few counts. V is TRBV5-4 and J is TRBJ1-1; no reliable D call. The CDR3 runs to 13 residues. The germline V and J ends were trimmed by 4 bases and 3 bases, with 10 bases remaining between them. Germline V gives CDR1 SGHNT, CDR2 YYREEE (reference sequence). The CDR3 region has the DNA TGTGCCAGCAGCCCTACCCGGGACACTGAAGCTTTCTTT. The encoded protein is CASSPTRDTEAFF.

The chain employs TRBV18 and TRBJ1-5; D possibly corresponds to TRBD1 (5 bases). V was trimmed by 3 bases and J by 0 bases, leaving 18 bases between them. Germline CDR1 KGHSH, CDR2 LQKENI. This CDR3 is built from 18 residues. CDR3 coding DNA: TGTGCCAGCTCACCCCGGGCGGGCCCCCAGGGTAGCAATCAGCCCCAGCATTTT. This sequence encodes CASSPRAGPQGSNQPQHF. The full variable domain, its missing parts supplied by reference TRBV18 and TRBJ1-5, is NAGVMQNPRHLVRRRGQEARLRCSPMKGHSHVYWYRQLPEEGLKFMVYLQKENIIDESGMPKERFSAEFPKEGPSILRIQQVVRGDSAAYFCASSPRAGPQGSNQPQHFGDGTRLSIL.

The chain recombines TRBV10-3 with TRBJ2-1, with D maybe TRBD2 (6 bases). Germline CDR1 and CDR2: ENHRY and SYGVKD. V gave up 4 bases and J gave up 6 bases, with 10 bases separating them. The CDR3 is made up of 13 amino acids. The CDR3: CAISASSVNEQFF. The CDR3 region has the DNA TGTGCCATCAGTGCTTCTAGCGTCAATGAGCAGTTCTTC.

This clone was picked up a small number of times. The rearrangement links TRBV7-3 to TRBJ1-1; D remains unclear. CDR1 SGHTA and CDR2 FQGTGA come from the germline V gene. V lost 0 bases and J 1 base, leaving 6 bases between the germline ends. CDR3 size: 14 residues. CDR3 protein: CASSLTEENTEAFF. CDR3 nucleotide sequence: TGTGCCAGCAGCTTAACGGAGGAGAACACTGAAGCTTTCTTT.

This clone was counted only a few times. This chain uses TRBV6-5 with TRBJ2-7; D gene ambiguous. The ends were cut back, 7 bases at V and 4 bases at J, with 14 bases in the middle. Germline CDR1 reads MNHEY; CDR2 reads SVGAGI. This CDR3 region has 13 residues. The CDR3 loop reads CASTAPTSYEQYF. The CDR3 nucleotides read TGTGCCAGCACAGCCCCGACGTCGTACGAGCAGTACTTC.

This clone was recorded a few times. The chain combines TRBV2 with TRBJ2-7; D perhaps matches TRBD1 (6 bases). CDR3 length: 12 amino acids. Germline V gives CDR1 SNHLY, CDR2 FYNNEI. Between the trimmed V and J ends, which lost 6 bases and 7 bases, there was a span of 13 bases. CDR3 amino acids: CASRITGSEQYF. The DNA for the CDR3 is TGTGCCAGCAGGATTACAGGGTCTGAGCAGTACTTC.

The chain combines TRBV6-5 with TRBJ2-5; unclear D gene. Trimming took 5 bases from V and 1 from J, leaving 11 bases between them. CDR3 length equals 14 residues. CDR1 is MNHEY and CDR2 is SVGAGI in the germline V gene. The chain's CDR3 is CASSPRVFQETQYF. The CDR3 DNA follows: TGTGCCAGCAGTCCTCGGGTCTTCCAAGAGACCCAGTACTTC.

The V gene is TRBV5-4, the J gene TRBJ2-1; 7 positions agree with TRBD1. The V gene end was trimmed by 1 base and the J gene end by 12 bases; junction bases not matched to a gene: 10. This CDR3 contains 14 residues. Germline V lookup: CDR1 SGHNT, CDR2 YYREEE (reference sequence). The chain's CDR3 is CASSLFGNRDRQFF. The CDR3 DNA follows: TGTGCCAGCAGCTTGTTTGGTAACCGGGACAGGCAGTTCTTC.

The V call is TRBV5-1, the J call TRBJ2-1; D may be TRBD2 (6 bases). The V gene's germline CDR1 is SGHRS and CDR2 YFSETQ. The CDR3 contains 16 residues. V lost 0 bases, J lost 0 bases, and 10 bases lay in between. CDR3 sequence: CASSLGRVTSYNEQFF. In nucleotides, the CDR3 is TGCGCCAGCAGCTTGGGGAGGGTGACCTCCTACAATGAGCAGTTCTTC.

This clone was counted between two and nine times. The V gene is TRBV30, the J gene TRBJ2-1; tentatively, D is TRBD1 or TRBD2 (6 bases each). Germline V gene lookup returns CDR1 GTSNPN and CDR2 SVGIG (reference sequence). Trimming shortened V by 5 bases and J by 9 bases, and 17 bases separated the two germline ends. This CDR3 is built from 13 residues. CDR3 protein: CAWVGGPPGEQFF. In nucleotides, the CDR3 is TGTGCCTGGGTTGGGGGGCCTCCCGGTGAGCAGTTCTTC.

This chain links TRBV27 with TRBJ2-3; 10 positions agree with TRBD2. Germline CDR1 and CDR2: MNHEY and SMNVEV (reference sequence). Trimming took 6 bases from V and 2 from J; bases not matched to a gene: 8. CDR3 length equals 16 residues. CDR3 protein: CASSPASGSATDTQYF. CDR3 bases: TGTGCCAGCAGCCCTGCTAGCGGGAGCGCCACAGATACGCAGTATTTT.

The rearrangement uses TRBV19 and TRBJ1-2, with 7 bases aligning to TRBD1. V shed 6 bases, J shed 1 base, and the junction held 2 bases outside the gene matches. The CDR3 spans 13 residues. Germline CDR1 is LNHDA and CDR2 is SQIVND (reference sequence). The CDR3, as DNA: TGTGCCAGTAGGAGGGGGCTTAACTATGGCTACACCTTC. Translation: CASRRGLNYGYTF.

The sample holds a few counts of this clone. The chain is built from TRBV7-9 and TRBJ2-1; 8 positions agree with TRBD2. Germline V gene data show CDR1 as SEHNR and CDR2 as FQNEAQ (reference sequence). V lost 8 bases and J lost 4; bases outside the gene matches: 7. This CDR3 has 14 amino acids. CDR3 nucleotides: TGTGCCAGCGAAAGCGGGAGTTCGTACAATGAGCAGTTCTTC. Its protein product is CASESGSSYNEQFF. The full variable domain, completed using reference TRBV7-9 and TRBJ2-1, is DTGVSQNPRHKITKRGQNVTFRCDPISEHNRLYWYRQTLGQGPEFLTYFQNEAQLEKSRLLSDRFSAERPKGSFSTLEIQRTEQGDSAMYLCASESGSSYNEQFFGPGTRLTVL.

The rearrangement links TRBV30 to TRBJ2-6, with D unresolved. The CDR3 is made up of 15 amino acids. V dropped 4 bases and J dropped 0 bases, with 10 bases sitting between them. CDR1 and CDR2 from the germline V gene are GTSNPN and SVGIG (reference sequence). CDR3 coding DNA: TGTGCCTGGAAAAGGTACCGCTCTGGGGCCAACGTCCTGACTTTC. It is translated as CAWKRYRSGANVLTF. Full variable domain (rest looked up from reference TRBV30 and TRBJ2-6): SQTIHQWPATLVQPVGSPLSLECTVEGTSNPNLYWYRQAAGRGLQLLFYSVGIGQISSEVPQNLSASRPQDRQFILSSKKLLLSDSGFYLCAWKRYRSGANVLTFGAGSRLTVL.

Only a few counts were recorded for this clone. The CDR3 sequence: CATSFNRDSYYEQYF. CDR3 sequence (DNA): TGTGCCACCAGCTTCAACCGGGACAGTTACTACGAGCAGTACTTC. The J gene is TRBJ2-7, the V gene TRBV15, with 7 nucleotides matching TRBD1. V trimming: 5 bases; J trimming: 3 bases; junction bases outside the gene matches: 10. Germline V lookup: CDR1 LNHNV, CDR2 YYDKDF (reference sequence). The CDR3 spans 15 residues.

This sequence joins TRBV14 and TRBJ2-2; the D gene could be TRBD1 or TRBD2 (6 bases each). Looked up from germline, CDR1 is SGHDN and CDR2 is FVKESK. The ends were cut back, 0 bases at V and 3 bases at J, with 20 bases in the middle. The CDR3 covers 19 residues. CDR3 protein: CASSQDRVSRRGDTGELFF. Written as DNA, the CDR3 is TGTGCCAGCAGCCAAGATCGGGTTTCAAGGAGGGGGGACACCGGGGAGCTGTTTTTT.

This clone was detected a few times. V is TRBV10-2 and J is TRBJ2-5; TRBD2 matches 8 bases. From germline, CDR1 is WSHSY and CDR2 SAAADI. The V gene end was trimmed by 3 bases and the J gene end by 5 bases; junction bases not matched to a gene: 2. The CDR3 sequence is 13 residues long. The CDR3 spells CASSDGRAETQYF. CDR3 nucleotide sequence: TGCGCCAGCAGTGACGGGAGGGCGGAGACCCAGTACTTC.

This chain links TRBV5-1 with TRBJ2-7; TRBD2 aligns across 11 bases. V was clipped by 3 bases and J by 4 bases; unmatched bases: 6. Germline V lookup: CDR1 SGHRS, CDR2 YFSETQ. This CDR3 is 15 amino acids long. DNA of the CDR3: TGCGCCAGCAGCTCGACTAGCGGGGTTTCTTACGAGCAGTACTTC. Amino acids: CASSSTSGVSYEQYF.

Only a few counts were recorded for this clone. This chain joins TRBV7-9 and TRBJ1-1; 12 bases map to TRBD1. V shed 0 bases and J 8 bases; nucleotides not matched to a gene: 1. Germline CDR1 reads SEHNR; CDR2 reads FQNEAQ (reference sequence). The CDR3 runs 14 residues. Here the CDR3 DNA reads TGTGCCAGCAGCTTAGCTGGGACAGGGGGCGAAGCTTTCTTT. It encodes CASSLAGTGGEAFF. The full variable domain, its missing parts supplied by reference TRBV7-9 and TRBJ1-1, is DTGVSQNPRHKITKRGQNVTFRCDPISEHNRLYWYRQTLGQGPEFLTYFQNEAQLEKSRLLSDRFSAERPKGSFSTLEIQRTEQGDSAMYLCASSLAGTGGEAFFGQGTRLTVV.

The rearrangement uses TRBV13 and TRBJ2-5; 7 bases are shared with TRBD1. Germline V gene lookup returns CDR1 PRHDT and CDR2 FYEKMQ (reference sequence). The J segment lost 2 bases and the V segment lost 5 bases, leaving 8 bases of the junction unmatched. CDR3 size: 15 residues. CDR3 DNA sequence: TGTGCCAGCAGCCCTGACAGGGATCTTCAAGAGACCCAGTACTTC. It codes for CASSPDRDLQETQYF.